The T cell receptor beta chain under discussion was sequenced for a study of T cells in localized non-small cell lung cancer. Broader study findings: Sequencing, confined to only one tumor region, leaves heterogeneity possible. Peak T cell clonality was found in uninvolved adjacent lung, exceeding tumor. Researchers found a median around 50 of the top 100 tumor clones in adjacent lung. Density of T cells in blood, when higher, went with longer overall survival.

With respect to this clone: The antigen is unknown.

Measured with immunoSEQ multiplex PCR; TCRdb has only the in-frame clones, and not every one. The table includes tens of thousands of clones, 65% to 90% detected once. This TCR came from a man aged 40 to 70 with stage II lung adenocarcinoma. The sequencing here drew on PBMCs, taken before any cancer treatment.

This CDR3 reads CASSVSQDYNEQFF. The CDR3 nucleotides read TGTGCCAGCAGCGTATCACAGGATTACAATGAGCAGTTCTTC. The chain recombines TRBV9 with TRBJ2-1, with D perhaps TRBD1 (5 bases). The CDR3 totals 14 residues. V shed 1 base and J shed 4 bases, with 9 bases lying between them. Per the germline V gene, CDR1 is SGDLS and CDR2 is YYNGEE.